Below, 13 T cell receptor beta chains from the same sample are listed, as sequenced in a study of monozygotic twins with inflammatory bowel disease. TCRdb re-called the 5' RACE reads and shows each CDR3 protein once, DNA omitted. Its clone listing holds 160,000 or so distinct CDR3 sequences. Source material: blood. The receptors were sampled from a human donor with ulcerative colitis or Crohn's disease, or a healthy co-twin of an affected twin (not recorded which).

The chain joins TRBV12-3 or TRBV12-4 to TRBJ1-4. The CDR3 extends over 11 amino acids. CDR3 amino acids: CASRFEGKLFF.

CDR3 in amino acids: CASSLAGRLAGVADEQYF. The chain links TRBV12-3 or TRBV12-4 to TRBJ2-7; TCRdb indicates TRBD2, and absent DNA this call remains unverified. The CDR3 is 18 amino acids.

CDR3 residues: CASSPTGTSGGVRNIQYF. The rearrangement uses TRBV18 and TRBJ2-4; the TCRdb call, TRBD2, lacks DNA for checking. This CDR3 is 18 amino acids long. Germline values: CDR1 KGHSH, CDR2 LQKENI.

The CDR3 loop reads CASGGTSNEQFF. The rearrangement uses TRBV6-5 and TRBJ2-1; TCRdb returns TRBD2, unconfirmable since there is no DNA. Germline CDR1 is MNHEY and CDR2 is SVGAGI. CDR3 length equals 12 residues.

J is TRBJ2-4 and V is TRBV11-2. The CDR3 has 12 amino acids. The V gene's germline CDR1 is SGHAT and CDR2 FQNNGV. CDR3 protein: CASSFWGNIQYF.

J is TRBJ1-2 and V is TRBV4-3; TCRdb designates TRBD1, a call that cannot be tested without DNA. Germline V gene sequence: CDR1 LGHNA, CDR2 YSLEER. The CDR3 covers 15 residues. CDR3 amino acids: CASSHRTGGENGYTF.

The chain carries TRBV7-3 and TRBJ2-3; the TCRdb D gene call, TRBD2, has no DNA to confirm it. Germline V gene data show CDR1 as SGHTA and CDR2 as FQGTGA. CDR3 length: 16 residues. CDR3 region: CASSPNGREYTDTQYF. Complete variable domain (other parts from reference TRBV7-3 and TRBJ2-3): GAGVSQTPSNKVTEKGKYVELRCDPISGHTALYWYRQSLGQGPEFLIYFQGTGAADDSGLPNDRFFAVRPEGSVSTLKIQRTERGDSAVYLCASSPNGREYTDTQYFGPGTRLTVL.

The chain is built from TRBV5-1 and TRBJ2-3. From germline, CDR1 is SGHRS and CDR2 YFSETQ. CDR3 length: 14 amino acids. The CDR3 protein is CASSLALSKDTQYF. The variable domain in full, with the rest retrieved from reference TRBV5-1 and TRBJ2-3, is KAGVTQTPRYLIKTRGQQVTLSCSPISGHRSVSWYQQTPGQGLQFLFEYFSETQRNKGNFPGRFSGRQFSNSRSEMNVSTLELGDSALYLCASSLALSKDTQYFGPGTRLTVL.

The gene calls are TRBV27 and TRBJ2-2. This CDR3 spans 13 amino acids. Germline V gene sequence: CDR1 MNHEY, CDR2 SMNVEV (reference sequence). The CDR3 protein is CASSSRVAGELFF.

The chain links TRBV5-1 to TRBJ2-7. This CDR3 is 15 amino acids long. Per the germline V gene, CDR1 is SGHRS and CDR2 is YFSETQ. The CDR3 loop reads CASSLATDGPYEQYF.

This chain links TRBV7-9 with TRBJ2-2. This CDR3 is 14 amino acids long. Looked up from germline, CDR1 is SEHNR and CDR2 is FQNEAQ (reference sequence). The chain's CDR3 is CASSPTLSTGELFF.

This chain connects TRBV29-1 to TRBJ2-2; TCRdb's D call, TRBD2, is unchecked because there is no DNA. Germline V gene data show CDR1 as SQVTM and CDR2 as ANQGSEA. CDR3 size: 16 residues. The chain's CDR3 is CSVEGVAGVNTGELFF.

The chain couples TRBV7-9 to TRBJ1-6; the D gene TCRdb calls, TRBD1, cannot be checked with no DNA. CDR1 is SEHNR and CDR2 is FQNEAQ in the germline V gene (reference sequence). This CDR3 is built from 16 residues. CDR3: CASSLGQGAAGSPLHF. Full variable domain (rest looked up from reference TRBV7-9 and TRBJ1-6): DTGVSQNPRHKITKRGQNVTFRCDPISEHNRLYWYRQTLGQGPEFLTYFQNEAQLEKSRLLSDRFSAERPKGSFSTLEIQRTEQGDSAMYLCASSLGQGAAGSPLHFGNGTRLTVT.